The 12 T cell receptor beta chains below were found in one sample sequenced in a study of identical twins. TCRdb independently ran MiXCR on the 5' RACE reads; one entry per CDR3 protein. The sample carries 450,000 to 500,000 distinct CDR3 sequences, more than 13% recorded once. These data were likewise used in another study, on yellow fever vaccine responses in identical twins.

What was sequenced was CD4+ T cells sorted from blood. Every receptor here comes from a woman between 18 and 29 years old in good health.

This clonotype was observed a few times. The DNA for the CDR3 is TGCAGCGTTGGGGGACAGGGTTCACCCCTCCACTTT. Protein product: CSVGGQGSPLHF. The chain carries TRBV29-1 and TRBJ1-6; 9 bases match TRBD1. This CDR3 comprises 12 residues. Trimming cost V 4 bases and J 9 bases; bases outside gene matches: 1. Germline V lookup: CDR1 SQVTM, CDR2 ANQGSEA.

The chain combines TRBV5-1 with TRBJ2-4; 8 bases fit TRBD1. V shed 7 bases and J 6 bases; nucleotides not matched to a gene: 6. From germline, CDR1 is SGHRS and CDR2 YFSETQ. The CDR3 consists of 13 residues. In DNA form, the CDR3 reads TGCGCCAGCTCACCCGACAGGGGAAACATTCAGTACTTC. Residues: CASSPDRGNIQYF.

This clonotype has more than one count but fewer than ten. V gene TRBV28 combines with J gene TRBJ2-7, with 8 positions matching TRBD1. The germline V gene has CDR1 MDHEN and CDR2 SYDVKM. The ends lost 6 bases at V and 4 bases at J; junction bases unmatched: 8. This CDR3 is 14 amino acids long. The CDR3 DNA is TGTGCCAGCAGCCAAGGGGACAGGCCTTACGAGCAGTACTTC. It is translated as CASSQGDRPYEQYF.

This clonotype has more than one count but fewer than ten. The CDR3 DNA reads TGTGCCAGCAGTGGAGGGCTCCAAGAGACCCAGTACTTC. As protein: CASSGGLQETQYF. The chain couples TRBV25-1 to TRBJ2-5, with D possibly matching TRBD2 (5 bases). The ends were cut back, 4 bases at V and 1 base at J, with 7 bases in the middle. Germline CDR1 is MGHDK and CDR2 is SYGVNS. The length of the CDR3 is 13 residues.

This sequence joins TRBV4-2 and TRBJ2-3; TRBD2 aligns across 10 bases. The J segment lost 0 bases and the V segment lost 2 bases, leaving 5 bases of the junction unmatched. CDR1 is LGHNA, CDR2 YNFKEQ, per germline. This CDR3 is built from 17 residues. CDR3 residues: CASSQSSGGSSTDTQYF. The CDR3 nucleotides are TGTGCCAGCAGCCAAAGTAGCGGGGGGTCTAGCACAGATACGCAGTATTTT.

The J gene is TRBJ2-1, the V gene TRBV7-6; TRBD2 matches at 8 bases. The CDR3 is 14 amino acids. V shed 5 bases and J 6 bases; nucleotides not matched to a gene: 6. CDR1 and CDR2 from the germline V gene are SGHVS and FNYEAQ. The CDR3: CASSVETSGNEQFF. The DNA for the CDR3 is TGTGCCAGCAGCGTCGAAACTAGCGGCAATGAGCAGTTCTTC.

The genes are TRBV5-4 and TRBJ1-4, with a weak D call TRBD1 (5 bases). Germline V lookup: CDR1 SGHNT, CDR2 YYREEE (reference sequence). This CDR3 is 14 amino acids long. The V gene lost 1 base and the J gene lost 4 bases, with 8 bases spanning the gap. CDR3 in amino acids: CASSLRDVNEKLFF. CDR3 coding DNA: TGTGCCAGCAGCTTGAGGGACGTTAATGAAAAACTGTTTTTT. The full variable domain, rest sourced from reference TRBV5-4 and TRBJ1-4, is ETGVTQSPTHLIKTRGQQVTLRCSSQSGHNTVSWYQQALGQGPQFIFQYYREEENGRGNFPPRFSGLQFPNYSSELNVNALELDDSALYLCASSLRDVNEKLFFGSGTQLSVL.

The chain employs TRBV29-1 and TRBJ2-3, with D tentatively TRBD1 or TRBD2 (5 bases each). Trimming shortened V by 4 bases and J by 2 bases, and 13 bases separated the two germline ends. Germline V gives CDR1 SQVTM, CDR2 ANQGSEA. The CDR3 has 14 residues. CDR3 loop: CSVAKAGTTDTQYF. Written as DNA, the CDR3 is TGCAGCGTTGCAAAGGCAGGGACCACAGATACGCAGTATTTT.

There are a few counts of this clonotype. J is TRBJ2-2 and V is TRBV5-1; unclear D gene. CDR3 length equals 16 residues. Germline V gives CDR1 SGHRS, CDR2 YFSETQ. With 4 bases removed from V and 1 base from J, the gap between germline ends came to 14 bases. DNA of the CDR3: TGCGCCAGCAGCCCTACGGTAGTTGGGAACACCGGGGAGCTGTTTTTT. Translated, it gives CASSPTVVGNTGELFF.

This clonotype was seen a few times. V is TRBV6-1 and J is TRBJ2-2; TRBD1 matches at 9 bases. The V gene end was trimmed by 5 bases and the J gene end by 4 bases; junction bases not matched to a gene: 5. Germline V gene data show CDR1 as MNHNS and CDR2 as SASEGT. The CDR3 length is 15 residues. CDR3: CASSQGTGRTGELFF. For the CDR3, the DNA is TGTGCCAGCAGTCAAGGGACAGGGCGCACCGGGGAGCTGTTTTTT.

The chain joins TRBV5-1 to TRBJ2-3; TRBD2 matches 7 bases. Trimming took 6 bases from V and 4 from J; bases not matched to a gene: 8. CDR3 size: 14 residues. Germline V gene data show CDR1 as SGHRS and CDR2 as YFSETQ. As DNA, the CDR3 is TGCGCCAGCAAGGTAGCGGGCGAGGCAGATACGCAGTATTTT. Translated, it gives CASKVAGEADTQYF.

This clonotype was recorded once. The CDR3 here is CASSLGTANNEQFF. CDR3 coding DNA: TGTGCCAGCAGCTTAGGGACAGCGAACAATGAGCAGTTCTTC. V and J are TRBV7-2 and TRBJ2-1; tentatively, D is TRBD1 (6 bases). Per germline, CDR1 SGHTA and CDR2 FQGNSA. The germline V and J ends were trimmed by 1 base and 5 bases, with 9 bases remaining between them. The CDR3 is made up of 14 amino acids.